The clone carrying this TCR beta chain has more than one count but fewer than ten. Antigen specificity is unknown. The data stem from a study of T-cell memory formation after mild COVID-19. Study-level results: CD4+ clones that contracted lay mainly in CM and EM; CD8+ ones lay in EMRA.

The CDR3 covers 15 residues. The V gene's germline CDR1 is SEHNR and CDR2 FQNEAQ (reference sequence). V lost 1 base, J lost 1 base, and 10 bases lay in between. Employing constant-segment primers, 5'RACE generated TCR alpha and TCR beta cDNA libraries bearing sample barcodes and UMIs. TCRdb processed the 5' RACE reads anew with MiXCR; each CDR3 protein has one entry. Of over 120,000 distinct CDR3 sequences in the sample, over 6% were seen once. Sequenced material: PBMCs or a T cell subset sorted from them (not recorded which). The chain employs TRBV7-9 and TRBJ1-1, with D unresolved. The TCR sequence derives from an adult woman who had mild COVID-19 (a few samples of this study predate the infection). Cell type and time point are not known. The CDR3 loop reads CASSLVGLGNTEAFF. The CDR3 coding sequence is TGTGCCAGCAGCTTAGTGGGTTTAGGGAACACTGAAGCTTTCTTT. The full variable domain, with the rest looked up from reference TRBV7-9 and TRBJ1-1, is DTGVSQNPRHKITKRGQNVTFRCDPISEHNRLYWYRQTLGQGPEFLTYFQNEAQLEKSRLLSDRFSAERPKGSFSTLEIQRTEQGDSAMYLCASSLVGLGNTEAFFGQGTRLTVV.